This T cell receptor (beta chain) was captured in a study of blood T cell repertoires in COVID-19. Between the trimmed V and J ends, which lost 6 bases and 2 bases, there was a span of 12 bases. This CDR3 is 14 amino acids long. Germline V gives CDR1 SGHTA, CDR2 FQGNSA. TCRdb's table, derived via immunoSEQ multiplex PCR, lists solely in-frame clones and lacks some. The sample holds about 170,000 clones, around nine tenths seen once. This clonotype was obtained from a man aged 65 to 79 with acute or convalescent COVID-19. The material sequenced was peripheral blood. The rearrangement links TRBV7-2 to TRBJ2-3; tentatively, D is TRBD1 (6 bases). CDR3 in amino acids: CASSRGLFTDTQYF. The CDR3 nucleotides are TGTGCCAGCAGTAGGGGGTTATTCACAGATACGCAGTATTTT.